This T cell receptor beta chain originates from a study of T cells after yellow fever vaccination. TCRdb re-derived calls from the 5' RACE reads in MiXCR, one entry per CDR3 protein. The top ten clones hold approximately 15% of a sample with approximately 550,000 distinct CDR3 sequences, 15% to 20% of them seen once. The V and J ends lost 0 bases and 7 bases respectively, with 6 bases between them. The CDR3 has 13 amino acids. The germline V gene has CDR1 MNHNY and CDR2 SVGAGI (reference sequence). This clonotype has a handful of counts. The chain recombines TRBV6-6 with TRBJ2-2; D gene ambiguous. The sequence was collected from a man younger than 45 who received the YFV17D yellow fever vaccine. The sample was PBMCs, taken 15 days after the yellow fever booster vaccination. This CDR3 reads CASSYSTGGELFF. In DNA form, the CDR3 reads TGTGCCAGCAGTTACTCTACTGGCGGGGAGCTGTTTTTT.